This TCR beta chain emerged from a study of CD8 T cells in Susac syndrome. The CDR3 length is 16 residues. Germline V gene lookup returns CDR1 LNHNV and CDR2 YYDKDF (reference sequence). V was clipped by 0 bases and J by 0 bases, with 6 bases between them. The RNA input was about 0.5 to 1 ug, and it was reverse transcribed with random hexamers. MiXCR was run by TCRdb on the immunoSEQ multiplex PCR reads, yielding one entry per CDR3 protein. The sample includes about 140,000 distinct CDR3 sequences, 85% to 95% of them seen just once. The specimen was CD4+ T cells from PBMCs. This chain joins TRBV15 and TRBJ2-6; the D is unclear. This TCR was recovered from a human donor with Susac syndrome. CDR3 region: CATSRDWDSGANVLTF. The CDR3 DNA sequence: TGTGCCACCAGCAGAGATTGGGACTCTGGGGCCAACGTCCTGACTTTC.